The clone carrying this TCR beta chain has just a few counts. This sample is part of a study of cytomegalovirus exposure and HLA in healthy donors. 60 Vbeta and 13 Jbeta primers were used in PCR. Method: immunoSEQ multiplex PCR; TCRdb's copy keeps in-frame clones and lacks some. The data contain 120,000 to 150,000 clones, 60% to 80% of them singletons. The clonotype originates from a woman aged 25 to 39 in good health and CMV-seronegative. The material sequenced was PBMCs.

CDR3 residues: CASNPGLVVDTQYF. As DNA, the CDR3 is TGTGCCAGCAACCCGGGACTAGTCGTAGATACGCAGTATTTT. V usage is TRBV11-2 and J usage is TRBJ2-3; TRBD2 aligns across 8 bases. Looked up from germline, CDR1 is SGHAT and CDR2 is FQNNGV. This CDR3 region has 14 residues. J was trimmed by 5 bases and V by 7 bases; bases with no gene match: 8.